The clone carrying this T cell receptor beta chain showed up just once. The germline V and J ends were trimmed by 6 bases and 5 bases, with 16 bases remaining between them. This CDR3 has 14 residues. Germline loops: CDR1 MNHEY, CDR2 SVGAGI. The record originates from a study of blood T cell repertoires in COVID-19. Study details: Specimens from acute and convalescent COVID-19 originated in the United States, Italy and Spain. Sources were T cells, B-cell-depleted T cells, or PBMCs; the material itself was cDNA or gDNA.

Per the original data handling: It was from reference gene primer amplification that nucleated cell counts were estimated. Clones were sequenced by immunoSEQ multiplex PCR, and TCRdb holds only the in-frame ones, with some missing. Clonal size and the V and J genes are those of that table, whereas D and trimming came from the DNA. The repertoire has about 64,000 clones, roughly 85% of them found once; the top ten carry 43%. This chain joins TRBV6-5 and TRBJ1-1, with D possibly being TRBD1 (5 bases). Sample: peripheral blood. The clonotype comes from a woman aged 60 to 75 with COVID-19, enrolled during active disease. CDR3 sequence reads: CASSRRGGGTEAFF. The CDR3, as DNA: TGTGCCAGCAGCCGCCGGGGGGGAGGAACTGAAGCTTTCTTT.